This passage covers 20 T cell receptor beta chains from one sample sequenced in a study of blood T cells in healthy people across ages. Primers used in a second PCR of roughly 6 to 11 cycles were a sample-barcoded 5' primer and a J-beta primer mix. Each CDR3 protein gets one entry after TCRdb re-called the 5' RACE reads with MiXCR. Seen here are 1 million or so distinct CDR3 sequences, roughly a quarter observed once, and the top ten hold 0.75%. This sample also appeared in a second study, on T cells of mothers and their children.

The sequenced sample consisted of blood. These receptors all stem from a girl aged 2 to 10 in good health.

In this sample, this clonotype turned up a few times. The chain joins TRBV5-1 to TRBJ2-4, with 7 bases that match TRBD1. The junction had 8 bases not matched to a gene; V was cut back by 5 bases and J by 3 bases. The CDR3 extends over 15 amino acids. Germline CDR1 is SGHRS and CDR2 is YFSETQ. The CDR3 coding sequence is TGCGCCAGCAGGGTATCTCCAGGGGGCAAAAACATTCAGTACTTC. Protein: CASRVSPGGKNIQYF.

CDR3 in DNA: TGCGCCAGCAGCTTGGAAGGTGGGATTCATTTGGCGGGAGGGCCCCGTGAGCAGTTCTTC. This codes for CASSLEGGIHLAGGPREQFF. V and J are TRBV5-1 and TRBJ2-1; 9 nucleotides match TRBD2. In germline, CDR1 is SGHRS, CDR2 YFSETQ. The CDR3 is made up of 20 amino acids. V dropped 0 bases and J dropped 9; count of bases not matched to a gene: 22.

This clonotype appeared many times. The chain has TRBV6-1 and TRBJ2-7; 9 nucleotides match TRBD1. This CDR3 is 16 amino acids long. V lost 7 bases, J lost 7 bases, and 17 bases stayed unmatched. Germline values: CDR1 MNHNS, CDR2 SASEGT. CDR3 amino acids: CASNGQGGTGFQEQYF. In nucleotides, the CDR3 is TGTGCCAGCAACGGGCAGGGGGGGACAGGGTTCCAGGAGCAGTACTTC.

Details on this clonotype: A much more abundant neighbour one base away suggests this may be a read error. This CDR3 is missing its conserved last phenylalanine or tryptophan, likely due to a read error. V usage is TRBV7-8 and J usage is TRBJ2-5; 7 bases align to TRBD1. Looked up from germline, CDR1 is SGHVS and CDR2 is FQNEAQ. The CDR3 totals 15 residues. Trimming cost V 0 bases and J 4 bases; bases outside gene matches: 5. The chain's CDR3 is CASSLAQGSGETQYS. The CDR3 nucleotides are TGTGCCAGCAGCTTAGCACAGGGGTCTGGAGAGACCCAGTACTCC.

This rearrangement joins TRBV6-5 to TRBJ2-5, with TRBD1 identical over 7 bases. The junction had 4 bases not matched to a gene; V was cut back by 1 base and J by 2 bases. The V gene's germline CDR1 is MNHEY and CDR2 SVGAGI. This CDR3 contains 15 residues. The DNA for the CDR3 is TGTGCCAGCAGTTACTTCCAGGGGGATCAAGAGACCCAGTACTTC. This codes for CASSYFQGDQETQYF.

V is TRBV12-3 or TRBV12-4 and J is TRBJ2-5; D ambiguous. V was pared by 1 base and J by 4 bases, with 16 bases between. The CDR3 loop spans 16 amino acids. CDR3 amino acids: CASSLDGKSYIETQYF. In DNA form, the CDR3 reads TGTGCCAGCAGTTTAGATGGCAAAAGTTACATAGAGACCCAGTACTTC.

The chain links TRBV28 to TRBJ2-5, with D possibly TRBD2 on 6 matching bases. This CDR3 has 15 residues. CDR1 MDHEN and CDR2 SYDVKM come from the germline V gene. Between the trimmed V and J ends, which lost 4 bases and 4 bases, there was a span of 16 bases. The CDR3 reads CASSSPRRAGETQYF. In nucleotides, the CDR3 is TGTGCCAGCAGTTCCCCCAGGAGGGCCGGAGAGACCCAGTACTTC.

This clonotype appeared a few times. This chain connects TRBV28 to TRBJ2-4; D call uncertain. V gave up 5 bases and J gave up 1 base, with 12 bases separating them. The CDR3 consists of 15 residues. Germline CDR1 reads MDHEN; CDR2 reads SYDVKM. As DNA, the CDR3 is TGTGCCAGCAGTCCCTTAGAGCTGGCCAAAAACATTCAGTACTTC. It codes for CASSPLELAKNIQYF.

This chain connects TRBV29-1 to TRBJ2-1; D not certain. There are 13 residues in the CDR3. Germline assignment: CDR1 SQVTM and CDR2 ANQGSEA. V gave up 5 bases and J gave up 9 bases, with 17 bases separating them. The CDR3 DNA reads TGCAGCGTTTCAAAGACCCGTTCTGGTGAGCAGTTCTTC. Its translation is CSVSKTRSGEQFF.

This chain connects TRBV5-1 to TRBJ2-7; D is possibly TRBD2 (5 bases). Germline CDR1 and CDR2: SGHRS and YFSETQ. The V end lost 4 bases, the J end lost 5 bases, and 13 bases lay between the germline ends. There are 13 residues in the CDR3. In nucleotides, the CDR3 is TGCGCCAGCAGCATTGGGAGCGTCCACGAGCAGTACTTC. Encoded protein: CASSIGSVHEQYF.

The chain is built from TRBV7-3 and TRBJ1-2; 10 positions agree with TRBD1. Trimming took 5 bases from V and 5 from J; bases not matched to a gene: 5. The CDR3 has 14 residues. Germline loops: CDR1 SGHTA, CDR2 FQGTGA. DNA of the CDR3: TGTGCCAGCAGCACCGGGACAGGGGATTATGGCTACACCTTC. Translated, it gives CASSTGTGDYGYTF.

The chain couples TRBV2 to TRBJ1-2; 10 positions match TRBD1. The V gene's germline CDR1 is SNHLY and CDR2 FYNNEI. The CDR3 extends over 15 amino acids. Trimming cost V 2 bases and J 9 bases; bases outside gene matches: 9. The CDR3 here is CASSERAGQGTSYTF. The DNA of the CDR3 is TGTGCCAGCAGTGAAAGGGCGGGACAGGGGACCAGCTACACCTTC.

CDR3: CASSRAPGVYNEQFF. The CDR3 nucleotides read TGTGCCAGCAGTCGGGCCCCAGGGGTCTACAATGAGCAGTTCTTC. V usage is TRBV6-4 and J usage is TRBJ2-1, with D perhaps matching TRBD1 (6 bases). Between the trimmed V and J ends, which lost 5 bases and 3 bases, there was a span of 14 bases. The CDR3 contains 15 residues. Per germline, CDR1 MRHNA and CDR2 SNTAGT.

The chain has TRBV7-6 and TRBJ2-7, with 7 bases identical to TRBD2. Germline CDR1 SGHVS, CDR2 FNYEAQ. The CDR3 is 13 amino acids. V trimming: 5 bases; J trimming: 7 bases; junction bases outside the gene matches: 8. CDR3 sequence reads: CASSPGGGEEQYF. CDR3 DNA sequence: TGTGCCAGCAGCCCGGGGGGTGGAGAGGAGCAGTACTTC.

This clonotype occurred a few times. The chain recombines TRBV20-1 with TRBJ2-2; 10 bases agree with TRBD2. CDR1 and CDR2 from the germline V gene are DFQATT and SNEGSKA (reference sequence). V lost 5 bases, J lost 6 bases, and 12 bases stayed unmatched. There are 16 residues in the CDR3. CDR3: CSAAPGSGGASGELFF. In DNA, the CDR3 is TGCAGTGCTGCCCCCGGGAGCGGGGGGGCCTCCGGGGAGCTGTTTTTT.

This chain links TRBV7-9 with TRBJ2-1; possibly TRBD2 for D (5 bases). The J call may be wrong; the DNA end is better matched by TRBJ2-7. Germline values: CDR1 SEHNR, CDR2 FQNEAQ (reference sequence). This CDR3 is built from 14 residues. The CDR3 protein is CASSLGGNPYEQYF. CDR3 DNA: TGTGCCAGCAGCTTAGGAGGGAACCCCTACGAGCAGTACTTC.

This clonotype was found a few times. The chain links TRBV7-9 to TRBJ1-2; D is uncertain. The V gene lost 6 bases and the J gene lost 8 bases, with 16 bases spanning the gap. Germline CDR1 and CDR2: SEHNR and FQNEAQ (reference sequence). This CDR3 has 13 residues. DNA of the CDR3: TGTGCCAGCAGAAAGGCCGGCCCTGGGGGCTACACCTTC. Translated, it gives CASRKAGPGGYTF.

This clonotype was counted only a few times. This chain connects TRBV2 to TRBJ2-5, with D perhaps matching TRBD1 (6 bases). This CDR3 spans 14 amino acids. The V gene lost 3 bases and the J gene lost 2 bases, with 10 bases spanning the gap. CDR1 and CDR2 from the germline V gene are SNHLY and FYNNEI. This CDR3 is CASSDQTGQETQYF. The CDR3 DNA follows: TGTGCCAGCAGTGATCAGACAGGACAAGAGACCCAGTACTTC.

The chain has TRBV12-3 or TRBV12-4 and TRBJ2-2; the D gene is possibly TRBD2 (5 bases). V was shortened by 5 bases and J by 4 bases, with 14 bases between the two germline ends. This CDR3 is built from 15 residues. CDR3 coding DNA: TGTGCCAGCAGTCCGGAGTCCGGGGTCACCGGGGAGCTGTTTTTT. The encoded protein is CASSPESGVTGELFF.

J is TRBJ2-1 and V is TRBV6-5; D remains ambiguous. V was shortened by 2 bases and J by 7 bases, with 6 bases between the two germline ends. Looked up from germline, CDR1 is MNHEY and CDR2 is SVGAGI. The CDR3 runs to 12 residues. In DNA, the CDR3 is TGTGCCAGCAGTTACGATGGTAATGAGCAGTTCTTC. Translating gives CASSYDGNEQFF.